This TCR beta chain comes out of a study of blood T cell repertoires in COVID-19. Sequenced by immunoSEQ multiplex PCR; TCRdb stores in-frame clones only, minus some. The sample consists of roughly 280,000 clones, approximately 86% of them appearing once. Trimming at V came to 5 bases and at J to 7 bases, leaving 12 bases not matched to a gene. Germline-derived CDR1 and CDR2 are MDHEN and SYDVKM. The CDR3 is 16 residues long. The chain uses TRBV28 and TRBJ1-5; 9 bases map to TRBD1. Sequencing input: peripheral blood. The receptor comes from a woman aged 55 to 70 with COVID-19, enrolled during active disease. The CDR3 is CASSPITGQGRQPQHF. In DNA, the CDR3 is TGTGCCAGCAGTCCAATAACAGGACAGGGGAGACAGCCCCAGCATTTT.